The next 17 T cell receptor beta chains were all read from a single sample in a study of sequential checkpoint blockade in melanoma. The treatment was: randomized to nivolumab then ipilimumab (arm A) or the reverse (arm B). TCRdb's table, derived via immunoSEQ multiplex PCR, lists solely in-frame clones and lacks some. The sample lists around 20,000 clones; roughly 53% were seen once. The starting material was CD8+ T cells sorted from blood (inferred from file names), obtained from a patient given nivolumab and ipilimumab in sequence. These receptors originate from a human donor with melanoma.

The rearrangement joins TRBV11-2 to TRBJ2-7, with TRBD1 identical over 8 bases. Germline assignment: CDR1 SGHAT and CDR2 FQNNGV. V was pared by 6 bases and J by 7 bases, with 11 bases of the junction left unmatched. This CDR3 spans 14 amino acids. The CDR3 loop reads CASREWQGAREQYF. CDR3 DNA: TGTGCCAGCAGGGAGTGGCAGGGGGCGCGGGAGCAGTACTTC. Together with reference TRBV11-2 and TRBJ2-7, the CDR3 gives the full variable domain: EAGVAQSPRYKIIEKRQSVAFWCNPISGHATLYWYQQILGQGPKLLIQFQNNGVVDDSQLPKDRFSAERLKGVDSTLKIQPAKLEDSAVYLCASREWQGAREQYFGPGTRLTVT.

This rearrangement joins TRBV4-1 to TRBJ2-7; D is uncertain. Germline assignment: CDR1 MGHRA and CDR2 YSYEKL. V lost 0 bases and J lost 4, with 4 bases in between. This CDR3 region has 12 residues. In DNA form, the CDR3 reads TGCGCCAGCAGCCAAGATAGATACGAGCAGTACTTC. Amino acids: CASSQDRYEQYF.

The CDR3 nucleotides are TGCGCCAGCAGGCAGTCGGGGGGACTGAACACTGAAGCTTTCTTT. Its translation is CASRQSGGLNTEAFF. This chain joins TRBV4-1 and TRBJ1-1, with D possibly matching TRBD1 (5 bases). The CDR3 sequence is 15 residues long. Trimming pared 6 bases from V and 0 bases from J, leaving 14 bases between. Per germline, CDR1 MGHRA and CDR2 YSYEKL.

CDR3 protein: CASSLSRGALETQYF. As DNA, the CDR3 is TGTGCCAGCAGCTTAAGTAGGGGCGCGCTGGAGACCCAGTACTTC. This sequence joins TRBV7-2 and TRBJ2-5, with D tentatively TRBD1 (5 bases). Germline values: CDR1 SGHTA, CDR2 FQGNSA. V was trimmed by 2 bases and J by 5 bases, leaving 15 bases between them. CDR3 length equals 15 residues.

The chain couples TRBV28 to TRBJ1-2; D might be TRBD1 (5 bases). V was cut by 7 bases and J by 2 bases, with 8 bases left in between. The CDR3 extends over 12 amino acids. Germline CDR1 and CDR2: MDHEN and SYDVKM. CDR3 protein: CASTRGNYGYTF. CDR3 sequence (DNA): TGTGCCAGCACACGGGGGAACTATGGCTACACCTTC.

The J gene is TRBJ2-1, the V gene TRBV7-2; no clear D gene. In germline, CDR1 is SGHTA, CDR2 FQGNSA. This CDR3 has 13 amino acids. V was shortened by 4 bases and J by 4 bases, with 8 bases between the two germline ends. This chain's CDR3 is CASSYIQYNEQFF. As DNA, the CDR3 is TGTGCCAGCAGCTACATACAGTACAATGAGCAGTTCTTC.

This chain connects TRBV7-2 to TRBJ2-7, with 8 bases matching TRBD2. Per germline, CDR1 SGHTA and CDR2 FQGNSA. The CDR3 is 16 residues long. V lost 6 bases to trimming and J lost 0 bases; unmatched junction nucleotides: 10. In DNA form, the CDR3 reads TGTGCCAGCAGTTATCTTTCCGGGACTAGCTCCTACGAGCAGTACTTC. As protein: CASSYLSGTSSYEQYF.

This chain connects TRBV7-9 to TRBJ2-5, with 16 nucleotides matching TRBD2. CDR1 and CDR2 from the germline V gene are SEHNR and FQNEAQ (reference sequence). J gave up 5 bases and V 3 bases, and 6 bases lay outside the gene matches. The CDR3 is made up of 17 amino acids. CDR3 sequence (DNA): TGTGCCAGCAGCTTTGGGACTAGCGGGGGGGCCTCGGAGACCCAGTACTTC. This translates into CASSFGTSGGASETQYF.

This chain links TRBV5-1 with TRBJ1-5; TRBD1 matches at 9 bases. Germline V gene lookup returns CDR1 SGHRS and CDR2 YFSETQ. The CDR3 consists of 17 residues. V dropped 1 base and J dropped 1; count of bases not matched to a gene: 6. The DNA of the CDR3 is TGCGCCAGCAGCTTGAGGGACAGGGCCCCAAGCAATCAGCCCCAGCATTTT. Protein product: CASSLRDRAPSNQPQHF.

This chain joins TRBV28 and TRBJ2-1; 8 bases align to TRBD1. Per germline, CDR1 MDHEN and CDR2 SYDVKM. J was trimmed by 8 bases and V by 3 bases; bases with no gene match: 6. This CDR3 comprises 14 residues. The CDR3 DNA reads TGTGCCAGCAGTTTCCAGGGGGCTTTGGATGAGCAGTTCTTC. This translates into CASSFQGALDEQFF.

This sequence joins TRBV7-9 and TRBJ2-7; TRBD2 aligns across 13 bases. J was trimmed by 0 bases and V by 9 bases; bases with no gene match: 2. Germline V gives CDR1 SEHNR, CDR2 FQNEAQ (reference sequence). The CDR3 has 14 amino acids. The CDR3 protein is CASWTSGSSYEQYF. The CDR3 DNA reads as TGTGCCAGTTGGACTAGCGGGAGCTCCTACGAGCAGTACTTC.

CDR3 bases: TGTGCCAGCAGTTCCAGGGTTGGCTACACCTTC. Protein product: CASSSRVGYTF. The rearrangement links TRBV6-5 to TRBJ1-2; TRBD1 is a possible D gene (5 bases). This CDR3 is 11 amino acids long. The germline CDR1 and CDR2 sequences are MNHEY and SVGAGI. V was cut by 4 bases and J by 7 bases, with 7 bases left in between.

By share, this clone counts as medium-sized (0.01 to 0.1%). The rearrangement uses TRBV19 and TRBJ2-7; weak D call: TRBD1 (5 bases). CDR3 length equals 15 residues. V gave up 0 bases and J gave up 2 bases, with 11 bases separating them. Germline CDR1 reads LNHDA; CDR2 reads SQIVND (reference sequence). The CDR3 DNA is TGTGCCAGTAGTATAGATCACAGGAGAGCCTACGAGCAGTACTTC. Translating it yields CASSIDHRRAYEQYF.

J is TRBJ1-2 and V is TRBV27, with a tentative D call TRBD1 (6 bases). V was trimmed by 3 bases and J by 2 bases, leaving 16 bases between them. Germline CDR1 and CDR2: MNHEY and SMNVEV (reference sequence). The CDR3 has 16 residues. CDR3 residues: CASSFVGAAMNYGYTF. The CDR3 DNA sequence: TGTGCCAGCAGTTTCGTGGGGGCGGCGATGAACTATGGCTACACCTTC.

The rearrangement joins TRBV7-6 to TRBJ2-7; TRBD2 matches 8 bases. CDR1 and CDR2 (germline): SGHVS, FNYEAQ. V lost 2 bases, J lost 5 bases, and 8 bases stayed unmatched. The CDR3 loop spans 15 amino acids. The CDR3 here is CASSLTQAGVDEQYF. CDR3 DNA sequence: TGTGCCAGCAGCTTAACACAAGCGGGAGTGGACGAGCAGTACTTC.

The V gene is TRBV30, the J gene TRBJ1-2; no clear D gene. V was pared by 1 base and J by 1 base, with 13 bases between. The germline V gene has CDR1 GTSNPN and CDR2 SVGIG (reference sequence). The CDR3 consists of 15 residues. The CDR3 sequence is CAWSGLTGNNYGYTF. The CDR3 DNA sequence: TGTGCCTGGAGTGGCCTCACCGGGAATAACTATGGCTACACCTTC.

V is TRBV29-1 and J is TRBJ1-3; no definite D call. From germline, CDR1 is SQVTM and CDR2 ANQGSEA. Trimming cost V 4 bases and J 4 bases, with 8 bases left between them. This CDR3 is built from 12 residues. CDR3 nucleotide sequence: TGCAGCGTTGCGGGTTTCGGAAACACCATATATTTT. The encoded protein is CSVAGFGNTIYF.